These 23 T cell receptor beta chains originate from one sample sequenced in a study of sequential checkpoint blockade in melanoma. The method was immunoSEQ multiplex PCR; TCRdb's version includes in-frame clones alone and lacks a portion of them. The sample gives some 40,000 clones, 70% to 90% of which show up once; approximately 13% is in the top ten. The treatment denotes: randomized to nivolumab then ipilimumab (arm A) or the reverse (arm B). This specimen was CD8+ T cells sorted from blood (inferred from file names), taken from a patient given nivolumab and ipilimumab in sequence. All receptors derive from a human donor with melanoma.

The rearrangement uses TRBV6-1 and TRBJ1-1; 10 positions agree with TRBD1. V lost 2 bases and J lost 3; bases outside the gene matches: 12. Germline V gives CDR1 MNHNS, CDR2 SASEGT. The CDR3 spans 18 residues. CDR3 DNA: TGTGCCAGCAGTGAAATGTCGTGGGGACAGGGGTTGGACACTGAAGCTTTCTTT. Its protein is CASSEMSWGQGLDTEAFF.

The chain employs TRBV19 and TRBJ2-3; TRBD2 matches 12 bases. Trimming removed 6 bases from V and 4 bases from J; junction bases left unmatched: 5. CDR3 length: 15 residues. Germline V CDR1 and CDR2: LNHDA, SQIVND (reference sequence). Here the CDR3 reads CASSLAGGPPDTQYF. The CDR3 region has the DNA TGTGCCAGTAGCCTAGCGGGAGGGCCCCCAGATACGCAGTATTTT.

The V gene is TRBV7-9, the J gene TRBJ2-1; 9 bases fit TRBD2. With V trimmed by 1 base and J by 6 bases, 4 bases remained unmatched. CDR1 and CDR2 (germline): SEHNR, FQNEAQ (reference sequence). The CDR3 consists of 15 residues. DNA for the CDR3: TGTGCCAGCAGCTTAGTTCGAGCGGGGGGCAATGAGCAGTTCTTC. It is translated as CASSLVRAGGNEQFF.

As DNA, the CDR3 is TGTGCCAGCATCCTCTTCAATGAGCAGTTCTTC. Translated, it gives CASILFNEQFF. The chain joins TRBV27 to TRBJ2-1; D not resolved. The ends were cut back, 7 bases at V and 6 bases at J, with 7 bases in the middle. The CDR3 sequence is 11 residues long. CDR1 is MNHEY and CDR2 is SMNVEV in the germline V gene (reference sequence).

This clone turned up a few times. Other DNA sequences in this sample translate to the same CDR3. This sequence joins TRBV25-1 and TRBJ1-1; D is uncertain. V was trimmed by 3 bases and J by 5 bases, leaving 7 bases between them. Germline lookup yields CDR1 MGHDK and CDR2 SYGVNS. The CDR3 spans 12 residues. CDR3: CASSEGRTEAFF. CDR3 bases: TGTGCCAGCAGTGAGGGGAGGACTGAAGCTTTCTTT.

In this sample, this clone turned up once. The chain has TRBV4-1 and TRBJ1-5; a weak D match, TRBD1 (6 bases). The germline V gene encodes CDR1 MGHRA and CDR2 YSYEKL. V was shortened by 0 bases and J by 1 base, with 22 bases between the two germline ends. There are 20 residues in the CDR3. The CDR3 loop is CASSQDSVLQGGWSNQPQHF. DNA of the CDR3: TGCGCCAGCAGCCAAGATTCTGTGTTACAGGGCGGTTGGAGCAATCAGCCCCAGCATTTT.

J is TRBJ1-5 and V is TRBV7-8; D unresolved. There are 14 residues in the CDR3. Germline V gives CDR1 SGHVS, CDR2 FQNEAQ. The ends were cut back, 0 bases at V and 5 bases at J, with 8 bases in the middle. The DNA of the CDR3 is TGTGCCAGCAGCTTAGCGGGGAGAGATCAGCCCCAGCATTTT. Encoded protein: CASSLAGRDQPQHF.

The chain's CDR3 is CASSEVGRQSSYNEQFF. The CDR3 nucleotides read TGTGCCAGCAGTGAGGTCGGAAGGCAGAGCTCCTACAATGAGCAGTTCTTC. The chain joins TRBV9 to TRBJ2-1; D is ambiguous. V lost 5 bases and J 0 bases, leaving 18 bases between the germline ends. This CDR3 region has 17 residues. The germline CDR1 and CDR2 sequences are SGDLS and YYNGEE.

This clone was seen a single time. An end of the junction does not agree with germline; a read error may underlie this. This same CDR3 is encoded by further DNA sequences in the sample. The J gene is TRBJ1-2, the V gene TRBV19; 8 bases are shared with TRBD1. This CDR3 spans 16 amino acids. Germline V gene data show CDR1 as LNHDA and CDR2 as SQIVND (reference sequence). The CDR3, as DNA: TGTGCTAGTAGTCTGACTACGGGACAGGACATCTATGGCTACACCTTC. Translating it yields CASSLTTGQDIYGYTF.

This rearrangement joins TRBV2 to TRBJ1-5, with no clear D. Trimming shortened V by 8 bases and J by 4 bases, and 15 bases separated the two germline ends. The CDR3 has 14 residues. Per germline, CDR1 SNHLY and CDR2 FYNNEI. The CDR3 sequence: CASGGLNSNQPQHF. The DNA of the CDR3 is TGTGCCAGCGGTGGGTTAAATAGTAATCAGCCCCAGCATTTT. Full variable domain (missing parts from reference TRBV2 and TRBJ1-5): EPEVTQTPSHQVTQMGQEVILRCVPISNHLYFYWYRQILGQKVEFLVSFYNNEISEKSEIFDDQFSVERPDGSNFTLKIRSTKLEDSAMYFCASGGLNSNQPQHFGDGTRLSIL.

The rearrangement joins TRBV7-9 to TRBJ2-5; perhaps TRBD2 as D (5 bases). The CDR3 has 14 amino acids. V lost 8 bases, J lost 3 bases, and 16 bases lay in between. CDR1 is SEHNR, CDR2 FQNEAQ, per germline (reference sequence). The CDR3 DNA reads TGTGCCAGCGAACCGGGGTCTGAGGAAGAGACCCAGTACTTC. Encoded protein: CASEPGSEEETQYF.

The chain is built from TRBV30 and TRBJ2-7; 7 bases match TRBD1. The germline gives CDR1 GTSNPN, CDR2 SVGIG (reference sequence). V shed 5 bases, J shed 1 base, and the junction held 5 bases outside the gene matches. The CDR3 has 13 amino acids. DNA of the CDR3: TGTGCCTGGTCGCAGGGGGATTCCTACGAGCAGTACTTC. Translating gives CAWSQGDSYEQYF.

The chain recombines TRBV6-5 with TRBJ2-3; 9 nucleotides align to TRBD2. The CDR3 runs 15 residues. Per the germline V gene, CDR1 is MNHEY and CDR2 is SVGAGI. V lost 4 bases and J lost 3; bases outside the gene matches: 5. As DNA, the CDR3 is TGTGCCAGCAGTTGGGTAGCGGGAGCGACAGATACGCAGTATTTT. Translation: CASSWVAGATDTQYF.

This clone was detected only once. The chain employs TRBV4-1 and TRBJ2-1; no reliable D call. V gave up 5 bases and J gave up 5 bases, with 4 bases separating them. Looked up from germline, CDR1 is MGHRA and CDR2 is YSYEKL. The CDR3 contains 11 residues. In DNA form, the CDR3 reads TGCGCCAGCAGCAAGCACAATGAGCAGTTCTTC. It is translated as CASSKHNEQFF.

This sequence joins TRBV7-8 and TRBJ2-1; TRBD2 matches 7 bases. Germline lookup yields CDR1 SGHVS and CDR2 FQNEAQ. V lost 5 bases to trimming and J lost 1 base; unmatched junction nucleotides: 20. The CDR3 sequence is 20 residues long. This CDR3 reads CASSRRDYKKGLGSYNEQFF. The CDR3 DNA reads as TGTGCCAGCAGCCGTCGGGACTATAAAAAGGGGTTAGGATCCTACAATGAGCAGTTCTTC.

This clone was found once. This chain links TRBV6-6 with TRBJ2-7; 7 bases map to TRBD2. Germline-derived CDR1 and CDR2 are MNHNY and SVGAGI (reference sequence). The CDR3 has 12 amino acids. The V and J ends lost 5 bases and 9 bases, in that order; junction bases with no gene match: 7. CDR3 nucleotides: TGTGCCAGCAGTAGCGGGACCCCCGGGCAGTACGTC. The encoded protein is CASSSGTPGQYV.

The J gene is TRBJ1-1, the V gene TRBV4-2; no clear D. The germline gives CDR1 LGHNA, CDR2 YNFKEQ. CDR3 length equals 13 residues. Trimming shortened V by 4 bases and J by 5 bases, and 11 bases separated the two germline ends. The CDR3 coding sequence is TGTGCCAGCAGCCGCCGACAAAGTACTGAAGCTTTCTTT. It specifies CASSRRQSTEAFF.

V gene TRBV6-6 combines with J gene TRBJ1-5, with a weak D call TRBD1 (6 bases). The CDR3 sequence is 15 residues long. The V gene lost 0 bases and the J gene lost 6 bases, with 12 bases spanning the gap. CDR1 is MNHNY and CDR2 is SVGAGI in the germline V gene (reference sequence). CDR3 nucleotides: TGTGCCAGCAGTTACTCAAGGGGGGGAACTCAGCCCCAGCATTTT. Translation gives CASSYSRGGTQPQHF.

This clone was recorded a few times. The chain uses TRBV28 and TRBJ2-7; 9 bases align to TRBD1. Trimming cost V 11 bases and J 5 bases; bases outside gene matches: 10. Germline V gene data show CDR1 as MDHEN and CDR2 as SYDVKM. The CDR3 is 13 residues long. The CDR3 loop reads CAGAGTGKDEQYF. The CDR3 DNA follows: TGTGCCGGCGCCGGGACAGGGAAGGACGAGCAGTACTTC.

The V and J genes are TRBV5-1 and TRBJ2-1; possible D gene TRBD1, 5 bases. The germline CDR1 and CDR2 sequences are SGHRS and YFSETQ. This CDR3 region has 16 residues. The ends were cut back, 0 bases at V and 4 bases at J, with 14 bases in the middle. The CDR3 DNA sequence: TGCGCCAGCAGCTTGGTGGGCCCTCAGGGATACAATGAGCAGTTCTTC. This codes for CASSLVGPQGYNEQFF. Supplemented by reference TRBV5-1 and TRBJ2-1, the full variable domain reads KAGVTQTPRYLIKTRGQQVTLSCSPISGHRSVSWYQQTPGQGLQFLFEYFSETQRNKGNFPGRFSGRQFSNSRSEMNVSTLELGDSALYLCASSLVGPQGYNEQFFGPGTRLTVL.

The chain recombines TRBV2 with TRBJ1-2; 9 bases are a match to TRBD1. This CDR3 comprises 16 residues. Germline lookup yields CDR1 SNHLY and CDR2 FYNNEI. With 5 bases clipped from V and 7 bases from J, the junction kept 14 bases outside the gene matches. The CDR3 loop reads CASSPQDRGQGTGYTF. CDR3 DNA sequence: TGTGCCAGCAGTCCGCAGGACCGGGGACAGGGAACTGGCTACACCTTC.

The chain couples TRBV2 to TRBJ1-4; 7 bases fit TRBD1. The CDR3 has 16 amino acids. V trimming: 6 bases; J trimming: 6 bases; junction bases outside the gene matches: 13. Germline CDR1 SNHLY, CDR2 FYNNEI. The CDR3 DNA is TGTGCCAGCAGCCGGGACAGTCAAAGGTTTCATGAAAAACTGTTTTTT. Protein: CASSRDSQRFHEKLFF.

This chain uses TRBV27 with TRBJ1-3; D is undetermined. The CDR3 runs to 15 residues. The V gene's germline CDR1 is MNHEY and CDR2 SMNVEV (reference sequence). Trimming removed 3 bases from V and 2 bases from J, with 11 bases in between. CDR3 amino acids: CASSFGGLAGNTIYF. CDR3 coding DNA: TGTGCCAGCAGTTTCGGAGGTCTTGCTGGAAACACCATATATTTT.